The T cell receptor (beta chain) described here comes from a study of siplizumab effects on memory and regulatory T cells. The study's findings and limits: Whether the proliferating Tregs (from siplizumab cultures) were suppressive was not confirmed. Mapping to unstimulated subsets was achieved for only a minor fraction of alloreactive clones.

Germline CDR1 MNHNY, CDR2 SVGAGI (reference sequence). There are 11 residues in the CDR3. V lost 5 bases and J 4 bases, leaving 6 bases between the germline ends. About 100,000 TCR templates underwent assay in each sample. Assay: immunoSEQ multiplex PCR; the TCRdb copy retains only in-frame clones and omits some. The profile shows approximately 40,000 clones, approximately 88% of them singletons. Sequenced unstimulated subsets in a few donor pairs: CD4+ naive, CD4+ memory, CD8+ naive, CD8+ effector memory, CD8+ TEMRA. Comment on this clone: Its antigen is undetermined.

This clonotype originated in a human donor in good health. This rearrangement joins TRBV6-6 to TRBJ2-7; D is undetermined. Sequencing was carried out using naive CD4+ T cells sorted from blood. The CDR3 DNA reads as TGTGCCAGCAGTCGGGTATACGAGCAGTACTTC. Translated, it gives CASSRVYEQYF.